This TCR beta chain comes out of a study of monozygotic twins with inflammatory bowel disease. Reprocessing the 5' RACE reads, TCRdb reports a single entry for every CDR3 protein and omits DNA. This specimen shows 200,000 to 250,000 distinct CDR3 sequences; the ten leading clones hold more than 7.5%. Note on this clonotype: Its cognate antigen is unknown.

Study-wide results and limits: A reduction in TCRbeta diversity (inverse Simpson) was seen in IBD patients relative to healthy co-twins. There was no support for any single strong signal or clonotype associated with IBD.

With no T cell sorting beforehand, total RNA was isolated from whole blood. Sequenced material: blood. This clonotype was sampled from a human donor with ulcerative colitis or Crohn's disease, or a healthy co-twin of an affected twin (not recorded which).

CDR3 amino acids: CATSDLGGNEQFF. The rearrangement joins TRBV24-1 to TRBJ2-1; TCRdb indicates TRBD1, and absent DNA this call remains unverified. This CDR3 has 13 amino acids. Per germline, CDR1 KGHDR and CDR2 SFDVKD.